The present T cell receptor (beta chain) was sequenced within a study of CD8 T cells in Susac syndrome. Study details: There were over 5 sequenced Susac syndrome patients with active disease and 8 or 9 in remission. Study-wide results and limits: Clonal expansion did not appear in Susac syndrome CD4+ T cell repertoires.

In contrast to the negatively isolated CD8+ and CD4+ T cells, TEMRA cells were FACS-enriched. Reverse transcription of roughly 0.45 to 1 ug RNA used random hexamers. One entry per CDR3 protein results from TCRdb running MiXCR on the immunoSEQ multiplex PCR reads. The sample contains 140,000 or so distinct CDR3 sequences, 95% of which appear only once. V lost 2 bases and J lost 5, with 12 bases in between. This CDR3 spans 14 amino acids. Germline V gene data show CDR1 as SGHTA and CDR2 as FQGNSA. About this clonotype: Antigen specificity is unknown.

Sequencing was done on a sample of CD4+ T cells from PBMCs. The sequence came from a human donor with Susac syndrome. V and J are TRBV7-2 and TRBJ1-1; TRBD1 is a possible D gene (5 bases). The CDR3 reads CASSLNGAGTEAFF. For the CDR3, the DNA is TGTGCCAGCAGCTTAAACGGGGCAGGTACTGAAGCTTTCTTT.